This record concerns one T cell receptor (beta chain) sequence. Its antigen is not identified. This sample stems from a study of CD8+CD57+ T cells in acquired aplastic anemia. Trimming shortened V by 8 bases and J by 0 bases, and 14 bases separated the two germline ends. From germline, CDR1 is LNHDA and CDR2 SQIVND (reference sequence). The CDR3 is 14 amino acids. Genomic DNA templated the TCR beta VDJ and CDR3 profiling. TCRdb recomputed calls from the reads with MiXCR, one row per CDR3 protein. The profile shows roughly 150,000 distinct CDR3 sequences, about 48% of them singletons. The study's findings and limits: A set of about 28 CD8+ CDR3 sequences was shared between patients and controls, and these sequences appeared highly expressed in patients.

The sequence came from a human donor in good health. The chain couples TRBV19 to TRBJ2-7; D uncertain. Specimen: sorted CD4+, CD8+, or CD8+CD57+ T cells (not recorded which) from PBMCs. The DNA for the CDR3 is TGTGCCAGTGGCCCCATAGCCAGCTCCTACGAGCAGTACTTC. Translated, it gives CASGPIASSYEQYF.